This entry lists 3 T cell receptor beta chains sequenced from one sample in a study of CD8+ T cells in alopecia areata. Markers including CD4, CD8alpha, NKG2D and NKG2ACE guided sorting of pooled cutaneous lymph node cells. In each case, RNA was isolated and then reverse transcribed into cDNA as the sequencing template. Measured with immunoSEQ multiplex PCR; TCRdb has only the in-frame clones, and not every one. The record shows approximately 280,000 clones for this sample, with no singletons present. Source material: CD4+ T cells sorted from a lymph node. The receptor set was obtained from a C3H/HeJ mouse with alopecia areata. This strain's MHC haplotype is H2-k.

There are a few counts of this clone. Germline and genes: mouse. The CDR3 goes on 4 residues after the read ends, and that part is filled in from the germline J gene. The V and J genes are TRBV17 and TRBJ2-1; D is perhaps TRBD1 (6 bases). CDR1 and CDR2 (germline): MNHDT, YYDKIL. V lost 0 bases, J lost 5 bases, and 20 bases lay in between. This CDR3 has 18 residues. The CDR3 bases that were read are TGTGCTAGCAGTAGAGATAACCTACCCTCCAGGGGTCATGCT. Translated: CASSRDNLPSRGHA. The complete CDR3 protein is CASSRDNLPSRGHAEQFF.

As to this clone: Here the gene names and germline are mouse. The read terminates 3 residues before the CDR3 end, so the remaining end is supplied by the germline J gene. Different DNA sequences within this sample yield the same CDR3. The chain combines TRBV19 with TRBJ1-6; no clear D. TRBJ1-6 is designated an ORF whose function remains uncertain. The CDR3 has 12 residues. Germline lookup yields CDR1 FNHDT and CDR2 SITEND (reference sequence). Trimming removed 5 bases from V and 5 bases from J, with 5 bases in between. CDR3 loop: CASSTHNSPLYF. CDR3 bases read: TGTGCCAGCAGCACACATAATTCGCCC.

To note about this clone: Any gene name here is a mouse gene name. Incomplete CDR3 DNA: TGTGCCAGCAGTGGGGCGACAGACTTAAACACCGGG. Translated, it gives CASSGATDLNTG. The full CDR3 reads CASSGATDLNTGQLYF. The rearrangement uses TRBV13-1 and TRBJ2-2, with D possibly matching TRBD1 (5 bases). The CDR3 end lies 4 residues beyond the end of the read and is filled in from the germline J gene. Germline V lookup: CDR1 NSHNY, CDR2 SYGAGN. The CDR3 consists of 16 residues. The germline V and J ends were trimmed by 3 bases and 1 base, with 13 bases remaining between them.